This T cell receptor (beta chain) comes out of a study of cytomegalovirus exposure and HLA in healthy donors. Whole-study context: Most genotyped donors, approximately 81% of about 400, had Caucasian-associated genetic ancestry.

For this clone: The antigen is undetermined.

Healthy bone marrow donors made up the donors. Study-level points and caveats: DRB1 had the most TCR associations and HLA-C the fewest, a later analysis found, with rates varying by HLA locus. The listing of roughly 160 TCR beta chains classed them as cytomegalovirus-associated.

The PCR had 60 Vbeta and 13 Jbeta primers. Using immunoSEQ multiplex PCR, the repertoire was profiled, and TCRdb retains in-frame clones only, with some absent. Of 99,000 or so clones in the sample, roughly 75% were seen once. Input material: PBMCs. The TCR was taken from a woman between 40 and 55 years old in good health and CMV-seronegative.

The CDR3 sequence: CASRGQGDEETQYF. The CDR3 nucleotides are TGTGCCAGCCGCGGACAGGGGGACGAAGAGACCCAGTACTTC. The chain combines TRBV21-1 with TRBJ2-5; no check of the table's D call, TRBD1, against the DNA was made. TRBV21-1 is recorded as a pseudogene. The CDR3 runs to 14 residues.